One sample yielded the 21 T cell receptor beta chains listed below, sequenced in a study of OX40 agonist ivuxolimab in advanced cancers. The table came from immunoSEQ multiplex PCR; TCRdb's copy has only in-frame clones and leaves some out. The data hold tens of thousands of clones, with roughly 88% observed a single time. The specimen was CD4+ or CD8+ T cells sorted from blood, collected in a trial of the OX40 agonist ivuxolimab. These receptor sequences come from an adult with an advanced solid tumor such as melanoma, head and neck, liver or kidney cancer.

The V and J genes are TRBV5-6 and TRBJ2-5, with a weak D call TRBD1 (6 bases). Germline V lookup: CDR1 SGHDT, CDR2 YYEEEE. Trimming took 0 bases from V and 5 from J, leaving 14 bases between them. This CDR3 contains 15 residues. The CDR3 protein is CASSLVLGGKETQYF. The DNA of the CDR3 is TGTGCCAGCAGCTTGGTATTAGGGGGAAAGGAGACCCAGTACTTC.

This clone was seen a few times. J is TRBJ2-6 and V is TRBV7-2, with D perhaps given as TRBD1 or TRBD2 (5 bases each). V was shortened by 1 base and J by 8 bases, with 12 bases between the two germline ends. The CDR3 spans 15 residues. Looked up from germline, CDR1 is SGHTA and CDR2 is FQGNSA. CDR3 in amino acids: CASSLGDWGTNVLTF. The DNA of the CDR3 is TGTGCCAGCAGCTTAGGCGACTGGGGGACCAACGTCCTGACTTTC. The full variable domain, with the rest looked up from reference TRBV7-2 and TRBJ2-6, is GAGVSQSPSNKVTEKGKDVELRCDPISGHTALYWYRQSLGQGLEFLIYFQGNSAPDKSGLPSDRFSAERTGGSVSTLTIQRTQQEDSAVYLCASSLGDWGTNVLTFGAGSRLTVL.

The rearrangement joins TRBV4-2 to TRBJ2-7; D is undetermined. The CDR3 consists of 15 residues. With 0 bases removed from V and 0 bases from J, the gap between germline ends came to 9 bases. Germline V gives CDR1 LGHNA, CDR2 YNFKEQ. The CDR3 reads CASSQEVAYSYEQYF. In nucleotides, the CDR3 is TGTGCCAGCAGCCAAGAGGTGGCGTACTCCTACGAGCAGTACTTC.

The chain carries TRBV30 and TRBJ1-2, with D unclear. V lost 0 bases and J 4 bases, leaving 9 bases between the germline ends. The CDR3 has 13 residues. Germline CDR1 is GTSNPN and CDR2 is SVGIG (reference sequence). The CDR3 region is CAWSVYGRYGYTF. DNA for the CDR3: TGTGCCTGGAGTGTATATGGCCGCTATGGCTACACCTTC.

The CDR3 DNA sequence: TGTGCCAGCTCACGATACTTGGGACAGGACCCCTTAAGCGAGCAGTACTTC. Its translation: CASSRYLGQDPLSEQYF. This rearrangement joins TRBV18 to TRBJ2-7, with 8 bases aligning to TRBD1. J lost 6 bases, V lost 4 bases, and 17 bases had no gene match. The CDR3 contains 17 residues. Germline V gene data show CDR1 as KGHSH and CDR2 as LQKENI.

The rearrangement joins TRBV2 to TRBJ1-1; possibly TRBD1 for D (5 bases). The V end lost 7 bases, the J end lost 4 bases, and 13 bases lay between the germline ends. This CDR3 has 13 residues. The germline V gene has CDR1 SNHLY and CDR2 FYNNEI. The CDR3 here is CASKEGEGTEAFF. CDR3 DNA: TGTGCCAGCAAGGAAGGGGAGGGCACTGAAGCTTTCTTT. Drawing the rest from reference TRBV2 and TRBJ1-1, the complete variable domain is EPEVTQTPSHQVTQMGQEVILRCVPISNHLYFYWYRQILGQKVEFLVSFYNNEISEKSEIFDDQFSVERPDGSNFTLKIRSTKLEDSAMYFCASKEGEGTEAFFGQGTRLTVV.

V gene TRBV7-3 combines with J gene TRBJ2-1; D not resolved. The V end was cut by 5 bases, the J end by 6 bases, with 20 bases between. The CDR3 is made up of 16 amino acids. CDR1 and CDR2 from the germline V gene are SGHTA and FQGTGA. This CDR3 reads CASSQTGPPTGNEQFF. As DNA, the CDR3 is TGTGCCAGCAGCCAAACCGGGCCACCCACCGGCAATGAGCAGTTCTTC.

This sequence joins TRBV10-3 and TRBJ2-3, with 7 bases identical to TRBD2. CDR1 and CDR2 from the germline V gene are ENHRY and SYGVKD. V lost 3 bases and J lost 0; bases outside the gene matches: 3. This CDR3 is built from 15 residues. The CDR3 loop reads CAISEGTTSTDTQYF. The CDR3 DNA reads TGTGCCATCAGTGAAGGGACTACTAGCACAGATACGCAGTATTTT.

The rearrangement joins TRBV10-3 to TRBJ2-2; 11 nucleotides line up with TRBD2. There are 16 residues in the CDR3. In germline, CDR1 is ENHRY, CDR2 SYGVKD. V lost 1 base and J lost 5; bases outside the gene matches: 3. In DNA, the CDR3 is TGTGCCATCAGTGAGTTGACTAGCGGGGTAACCGGGGAGCTGTTTTTT. It yields the protein CAISELTSGVTGELFF.

J is TRBJ2-3 and V is TRBV6-1, with D perhaps matching TRBD2 (5 bases). The V gene's germline CDR1 is MNHNS and CDR2 SASEGT. Trimming took 7 bases from V and 0 from J, leaving 8 bases between them. There are 13 residues in the CDR3. CDR3 residues: CASTRTSTDTQYF. The CDR3 DNA reads TGTGCCAGCACTCGGACTAGCACAGATACGCAGTATTTT.

V usage is TRBV15 and J usage is TRBJ1-5; TRBD1 matches at 7 bases. From germline, CDR1 is LNHNV and CDR2 YYDKDF (reference sequence). With V trimmed by 1 base and J by 3 bases, 6 bases remained unmatched. This CDR3 spans 16 amino acids. The CDR3 bases are TGTGCCACCAGCAGAGGTGGAACAGGGGACAATCAGCCCCAGCATTTT. Its translation: CATSRGGTGDNQPQHF.

This clone was seen a few times. The chain combines TRBV4-1 with TRBJ1-2; D not resolved. Germline CDR1 and CDR2: MGHRA and YSYEKL. The V gene lost 4 bases and the J gene lost 6 bases, with 12 bases spanning the gap. The CDR3 is made up of 13 amino acids. CDR3 sequence reads: CASSPTPWNGYTF. The CDR3 nucleotides are TGCGCCAGCAGCCCAACACCCTGGAATGGCTACACCTTC.

The rearrangement uses TRBV6-1 and TRBJ1-1; the match to TRBD1 covers 8 bases. CDR3 length: 15 residues. The germline V gene has CDR1 MNHNS and CDR2 SASEGT. V lost 4 bases and J lost 4; bases outside the gene matches: 8. DNA for the CDR3: TGTGCCAGCAGTGGAGAGAACAGGGGGTCCACTGAAGCTTTCTTT. Translating gives CASSGENRGSTEAFF.

The rearrangement uses TRBV6-5 and TRBJ2-7; no clear D. This CDR3 comprises 15 residues. Germline assignment: CDR1 MNHEY and CDR2 SVGAGI. Trimming shortened V by 4 bases and J by 3 bases, and 16 bases separated the two germline ends. CDR3 region: CASSSDSQVRYEQYF. DNA of the CDR3: TGTGCCAGCAGTTCCGACTCCCAGGTTCGCTACGAGCAGTACTTC.

The chain employs TRBV2 and TRBJ1-1, with D possibly being TRBD1 (5 bases). In germline, CDR1 is SNHLY, CDR2 FYNNEI. The CDR3 covers 14 residues. V was shortened by 4 bases and J by 5 bases, with 14 bases between the two germline ends. CDR3 bases: TGTGCCAGCAGTGCCCAGGGTACCCTGACTGAAGCTTTCTTT. Its translation is CASSAQGTLTEAFF.

The chain links TRBV5-4 to TRBJ1-2; 9 bases map to TRBD1. V lost 4 bases and J lost 4; bases outside the gene matches: 14. Germline assignment: CDR1 SGHNT and CDR2 YYREEE (reference sequence). This CDR3 region has 17 residues. The CDR3 protein is CASSPMGGQGSAYGYTF. CDR3 nucleotide sequence: TGTGCCAGCAGCCCCATGGGGGGACAGGGATCGGCCTATGGCTACACCTTC.

As for this clone: Other DNA sequences from this sample encode an identical CDR3 as well. V usage is TRBV2 and J usage is TRBJ1-2, with D unresolved. The V gene's germline CDR1 is SNHLY and CDR2 FYNNEI. The CDR3 spans 13 residues. The ends were cut back, 3 bases at V and 5 bases at J, with 10 bases in the middle. CDR3 sequence: CASSEYGNYGYTF. In DNA form, the CDR3 reads TGTGCCAGCAGTGAGTACGGAAATTATGGCTACACCTTC.

The chain links TRBV6-5 to TRBJ2-1, with 7 bases that match TRBD1. V dropped 5 bases and J dropped 6; count of bases not matched to a gene: 10. The CDR3 contains 15 residues. The germline gives CDR1 MNHEY, CDR2 SVGAGI. DNA of the CDR3: TGTGCCAGCAGTAACGGGACAGATACTGGCAATGAGCAGTTCTTC. Residues: CASSNGTDTGNEQFF.

This chain uses TRBV2 with TRBJ2-7, with 8 bases fitting TRBD2. Looked up from germline, CDR1 is SNHLY and CDR2 is FYNNEI. V was clipped by 4 bases and J by 0 bases; unmatched bases: 8. This CDR3 region has 16 residues. CDR3 amino acids: CASSGGLAGDSYEQYF. CDR3 bases: TGTGCCAGCAGTGGGGGCCTAGCGGGTGACTCCTACGAGCAGTACTTC.

This sequence joins TRBV6-1 and TRBJ2-4; 7 nucleotides line up with TRBD1. The CDR3 runs 15 residues. Germline CDR1 MNHNS, CDR2 SASEGT. V shed 0 bases and J 2 bases; nucleotides not matched to a gene: 1. The CDR3 sequence: CASSEAGQTKNIQYF. CDR3 nucleotides: TGTGCCAGCAGTGAAGCGGGACAGACCAAAAACATTCAGTACTTC.

This clone was recorded once. This sequence joins TRBV6-1 and TRBJ2-5; TRBD2 might be the D (6 bases). The ends were cut back, 6 bases at V and 4 bases at J, with 12 bases in the middle. The germline gives CDR1 MNHNS, CDR2 SASEGT. The CDR3 consists of 13 residues. In DNA, the CDR3 is TGTGCCAGCAGCGCGGCGGGGCCAGAGACCCAGTACTTC. Its translation: CASSAAGPETQYF.